Listed below are T cell receptor beta chains from one sample, sequenced in a study of identical twins. MiXCR, run by TCRdb on the 5' RACE reads, gives a single entry per CDR3 protein. The table shows roughly 250,000 distinct CDR3 sequences, with around 7.6% occurring only once. These data were also reused for a study on yellow fever vaccine responses in identical twins.

The sample was CD8+ T cells sorted from blood. These receptors were taken from a woman aged 18-29 years in good health. CDR3s include the opening cysteine and the closing phenylalanine or tryptophan. D genes are given only for firm matches. Not every row has a clone size; where given, it reads once, few, many or a size class.

J gene | V gene | clone size | D gene | CDR3 DNA | CDR3 protein
TRBJ2-2 | TRBV28 | few | TRBD2 | TGTGCCAGCAGTTTCGGGGGGGTCATCGGCACCGGGGAGCTGTTTTTT | CASSFGGVIGTGELFF
TRBJ1-2 | TRBV3-1 | few | NA | TGTGCCAGCAGCCCCGAGGTAGGAGGCTATGGCTACACCTTC | CASSPEVGGYGYTF
TRBJ2-1 | TRBV5-5 | NA | NA | TGTGCCAGCAGCTTGGGACGTTTTGGGAATGAGCAGTTCTTC | CASSLGRFGNEQFF
TRBJ2-3 | TRBV24-1 | NA | NA | TGTGCCACCAGTGAAGCAGATACGCAGTATTTT | CATSEADTQYF
TRBJ2-1 | TRBV7-6 | few | NA | TGTGCCAGCAGCTTAGGGGGGCCTAGCGCCGCCTCCTACAATGAGCAGTTCTTC | CASSLGGPSAASYNEQFF
TRBJ2-7 | TRBV20-1 | NA | TRBD2 | TGCAGTGCTAGCCCCTGGACTAGCGGGAGTAACTACGAGCAGTACTTC | CSASPWTSGSNYEQYF
TRBJ2-3 | TRBV20-1 | many | TRBD2 | TGCAGTGCTCATATCCCCCCCGAACTAGCGGGAGGGTTGAATACGCAGTATTTT | CSAHIPPELAGGLNTQYF
TRBJ2-2 | TRBV29-1 | many | TRBD2 | TGCAGCGTAGATCTCGGGGGGGGGAACACCGGGGAGCTGTTTTTT | CSVDLGGGNTGELFF
TRBJ1-1 | TRBV2 | few | TRBD1 | TGTGCCAGCAGAGTTCCGGGACAGCGGATGAACACTGAAGCTTTCTTT | CASRVPGQRMNTEAFF
TRBJ1-5 | TRBV28 | NA | NA | TGTGCCAGCAGTCCCTTTCGCGGCAGCAATCAGCCCCAGCATTTT | CASSPFRGSNQPQHF
TRBJ2-5 | TRBV28 | few | NA | TGTGCCAGCAGTTTGTTAGATTACCAAGAGACCCAGTACTTC | CASSLLDYQETQYF
TRBJ2-7 | TRBV15 | few | NA | TGTGCCACCACCATAAACCGGGACCGGGGCGAGCAGTACTTC | CATTINRDRGEQYF
TRBJ2-5 | TRBV4-2 | NA | NA | TGTGCCAGCAGCCAGGGGGTAGAGTTCGGGGCCTTCGGAGAGACCCAGTACTTC | CASSQGVEFGAFGETQYF
TRBJ2-1 | TRBV5-1 | many | NA | TGCGCCAGCAGCTGGCGCGGGCCAGACAATGAGCAGTTCTTC | CASSWRGPDNEQFF
TRBJ2-1 | TRBV6-1 | NA | TRBD2 | TGTGCCAGCACTGAAGCGGGAGGCTCCTACAATGAGCAGTTCTTC | CASTEAGGSYNEQFF
TRBJ1-6 | TRBV7-9 | NA | NA | TGTGCCAGCAGCCCCTGGGAGGGTTGGAATTCACCCCTCCACTTT | CASSPWEGWNSPLHF
TRBJ2-7 | TRBV6-5 | few | NA | TGTGCCAGCAGTTACTCGGGGGGCGACTCCTACGAGCAGTACTTC | CASSYSGGDSYEQYF
TRBJ2-1 | TRBV6-1 | few | NA | TGTGCCAGCAGTGAGACGGGGCTCCAGTTCTTC | CASSETGLQFF
TRBJ2-1 | TRBV5-1 | few | TRBD1 | TGCGCCAGCAGCTTGGTACGGGACAGGTTCAATGAGCAGTTCTTC | CASSLVRDRFNEQFF
TRBJ2-1 | TRBV25-1 | NA | NA | TGTGCCAGCAGTGAATGGGACAATGAGCAGTTCTTC | CASSEWDNEQFF
TRBJ2-5 | TRBV12-3/TRBV12-4 | many | NA | TGTGCCAGCAGTGTAGGGACATCTCTTCAAGAGACCCAGTACTTC | CASSVGTSLQETQYF
TRBJ2-7 | TRBV18 | NA | TRBD2 | TGTGCCAGCTCGACGACTATAGCGGGAGAGGTCGAGCAGTACTTC | CASSTTIAGEVEQYF
TRBJ2-5 | TRBV28 | few | TRBD1 | TGTGCCAGCAGCCTACCCCCCACAGGGGAAGAGACCCAGTACTTC | CASSLPPTGEETQYF
TRBJ2-1 | TRBV9 | NA | TRBD2 | TGTGCCAGCAGCGTAAAGCCTAGCGGCTCCTACAATGAGCAGTTCTTC | CASSVKPSGSYNEQFF
TRBJ1-1 | TRBV2 | few | TRBD1 | TGTGCCAGCAGTACGGGACAGCTGAACACTGAAGCTTTCTTT | CASSTGQLNTEAFF
TRBJ2-7 | TRBV29-1 | NA | NA | TGCAGCGTTGTGAACGCTAAGACCTACGAGCAGTACTTC | CSVVNAKTYEQYF
TRBJ2-7 | TRBV5-1 | many | NA | TGCGCCAGCAGCTCGGGACTTAACTACGAGCAGTACTTC | CASSSGLNYEQYF
TRBJ2-3 | TRBV15 | few | NA | TGTGCCACCAGCAGAGAAGGGTCGGGAGATACGCAGTATTTT | CATSREGSGDTQYF
TRBJ1-2 | TRBV6-5 | NA | NA | TGTGCCAGCAGTTACTCGGAGCTCAACTATGGCTACACCTTC | CASSYSELNYGYTF
TRBJ2-5 | TRBV3-1 | NA | TRBD2 | TGTGCCACCAGCCAAAGCGGGGGGGCGGGTGAGACCCAGTACTTC | CATSQSGGAGETQYF
TRBJ2-7 | TRBV15 | few | TRBD1 | TGTGCCACCAGCACCGACAGGGGTTTTTTCTACGAGCAGTACTTC | CATSTDRGFFYEQYF
TRBJ2-1 | TRBV11-2 | many | TRBD2 | TGTGCCAGCAGCTTGACTAGCGGGCCCTACAATGAGCAGTTCTTC | CASSLTSGPYNEQFF
TRBJ2-1 | TRBV6-1 | many | TRBD2 | TGTGCCAGCCGGCTAGCGGGGTACAATGAGCAGTTCTTC | CASRLAGYNEQFF
TRBJ2-7 | TRBV28 | NA | NA | TGTGCCAGCAGCGATAGGGACTCAGACGAGCAGTACTTC | CASSDRDSDEQYF
TRBJ2-7 | TRBV5-1 | many | TRBD1 | TGCGCCAGCAGCGGAAACAGGGGCGAGCAGTACTTC | CASSGNRGEQYF
TRBJ2-3 | TRBV28 | NA | TRBD2 | TGTGCCAGCAAAACCCGCAGGGTAGCGGGAGGGCACACAGATACGCAGTATTTT | CASKTRRVAGGHTDTQYF
TRBJ1-1 | TRBV4-2 | many | NA | TGTGCCAGCAGCCAAGCCACAGGTACGGACACTGAAGCTTTCTTT | CASSQATGTDTEAFF
TRBJ2-4 | TRBV11-2 | few | TRBD2 | TGTGCCAGCAGCCCTTGGCGGGGGGAGGTCAAAAACATTCAGTACTTC | CASSPWRGEVKNIQYF
TRBJ2-1 | TRBV24-1 | few | NA | TGTGCCACCAGTGATTTCGTCGGGTATGAGCAGTTCTTC | CATSDFVGYEQFF
TRBJ2-5 | TRBV12-3/TRBV12-4 | NA | NA | TGTGCCAGCAGCCGGGTCCAAGAGACCCAGTACTTC | CASSRVQETQYF
TRBJ2-5 | TRBV6-5 | many | TRBD2 | TGTGCCAGCAGTCCCGGGACTAGCGGAAAGACCCAGTACTTC | CASSPGTSGKTQYF
TRBJ2-7 | TRBV2 | NA | NA | TGTGCCAGCAGTGAAACAGCCGATATCTACGAGCAGTACTTC | CASSETADIYEQYF
TRBJ2-1 | TRBV5-6 | NA | NA | TGTGCCAGCACCTCTCGGGGTCTGGTTGAGCAGTTCTTC | CASTSRGLVEQFF
TRBJ2-4 | TRBV25-1 | NA | NA | TGTGCCAGCAGCTACGGGAGTAGTAAAAACATTCAGTACTTC | CASSYGSSKNIQYF
TRBJ2-4 | TRBV24-1 | NA | TRBD1 | TGTGCCACCAGTGATGCGGACAGGGAGGACATTCAGTACTTC | CATSDADREDIQYF
TRBJ2-7 | TRBV4-1 | NA | NA | TGCGCCAGCAGCCAAGTCGTTTTCCCCTCCTACGAGCAGTACTTC | CASSQVVFPSYEQYF
TRBJ1-2 | TRBV7-9 | few | TRBD1 | TGTGCCAGCAGCTCGAACCGACAGGGCGGAAACTATGGCTACACCTTC | CASSSNRQGGNYGYTF